The clone carrying this T cell receptor (beta chain) was observed at least ten times. Its antigen remains unidentified. V lost 6 bases and J lost 7, with 12 bases in between. This CDR3 has 12 residues. This sample was included in a study of T-cell reconstitution after alpha-beta-depleted transplantation in children. Study-level results: Surviving recipient T cells and thymic progenitors produced the high day-60 TCRbeta diversity seen in some patients. A year had passed since transplant, and T-cell counts and diversity by then came mostly from newly produced T cells.

Unique molecular identifiers featured in how the TCRbeta library was prepared. One entry per CDR3 protein, called by TCRdb with MiXCR from the PCR reads. Found here are hundreds of thousands of distinct CDR3 sequences, about 25% of them singletons; the top ten hold about 2.6%. This chain links TRBV12-3 or TRBV12-4 with TRBJ1-1, with unresolved D. The sequence was collected from a girl aged 2 to 9 with Fanconi anemia, due to receive a stem cell transplant. Sequenced here: PBMCs, sampled before TCRalphabeta/CD19-depleted stem cell transplant. Here the CDR3 reads CASSFNLNEAFF. The CDR3 DNA reads TGTGCCAGCAGCTTTAACTTAAATGAAGCTTTCTTT.